This T cell receptor (beta chain) is drawn from a study of blood T cell repertoires in COVID-19 (dated by TCRdb to the early 2020s). With regard to the full study: Samples from collaborators originated in the United States, Italy and Spain and spanned both the acute and convalescent phases of COVID-19. The material from the prospective study consisted of cDNA or gDNA derived from T cells, B-cell-depleted T cells, or PBMCs. Deeply sampled blood TCRbeta repertoires from subjects exposed to, actively infected with, or recovered from COVID-19 were included in the dataset. A freely available public database, intended as a resource for researchers studying the immune response to SARS-CoV-2, is where the repertoires were released. The samples were drawn from the first 160 participants of the ongoing ImmuneRACE study and from about 1,200 subjects provided by 6 global collaborators. A de-identified subject ID, COVID-19 status, age in years and sex were almost always included in the sample metadata. Where available, HLA class I and class II types were taken from metadata supplied by the sample provider and were not determined by assay-based typing. Points the paper makes about the study in general: Clinical and demographic metadata were provided uncurated, with the amount varying by source and participant.

V and J are truncated by 4 bases and 2 bases respectively, leaving an intervening sequence of 17 bases. The CDR3 contains 16 residues, cysteine and phenylalanine counted. The retained sequence is limited to the CDR3, 48 bases, with the frame set at the first base. The germline V gene yields MGHRA for CDR1 and YSYEKL for CDR2. The collaborating institutions used their own protocols to collect whole blood in K2EDTA tubes. For TCRbeta analysis, collaborators shipped samples as frozen whole blood, isolated PBMCs, or DNA extracted from either of those sample types. The immunoSEQ Assay, a bias-controlled multiplex PCR, was used to amplify TCRbeta CDR3 regions from genomic DNA. Concerning the study's data processing: The number of nucleated cells in each sample was estimated from the amplification of reference gene primers within the assay. To quantify the absolute abundance of each unique TCRbeta CDR3 rearrangement, sequence reads were collapsed and filtered. For each sample, productive Simpson clonality was calculated as the square root of Simpson's diversity index across productive rearrangements. The table was pulled from immuneACCESS by TCRdb, which kept in-frame rearrangements only. Such tables lose some clones; where checked, under half of the loss comes from unresolved V genes, and the rest has no known cause. The V and J calls and clone size were taken over from that table, and D and trimming were inferred from the DNA. This sample has about 100,000 clones in its table, and roughly 85% of those were observed once. The ten largest clones add up to roughly 29% of the sample.

Note on this clone: It lacks a known antigen. Qualities for individual bases were not recorded, and no much larger clone is one base off.

The V gene is TRBV4-1 and the J gene is TRBJ1-2, with TRBD1 tentatively as D gene (5 bases match). Sequencing was performed on peripheral blood. The sequence was collected from a man in his 70s with active or convalescent COVID-19. The CDR3 region reads CASSPLQDKGNYGYTF. The DNA sequence is TGCGCCAGCAGCCCCCTCCAGGATAAGGGGAACTATGGCTACACCTTC.